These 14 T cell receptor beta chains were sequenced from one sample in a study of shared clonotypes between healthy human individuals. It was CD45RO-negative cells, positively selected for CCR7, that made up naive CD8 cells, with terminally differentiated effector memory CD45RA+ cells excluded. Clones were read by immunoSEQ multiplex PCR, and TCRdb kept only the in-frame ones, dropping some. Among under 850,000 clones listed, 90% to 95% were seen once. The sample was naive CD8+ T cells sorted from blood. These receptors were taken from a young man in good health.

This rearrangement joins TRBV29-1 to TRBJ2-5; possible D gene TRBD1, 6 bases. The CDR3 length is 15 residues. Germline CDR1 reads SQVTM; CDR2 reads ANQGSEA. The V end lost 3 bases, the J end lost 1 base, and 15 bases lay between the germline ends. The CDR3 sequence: CSVDLQGTPQETQYF. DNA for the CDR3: TGCAGCGTTGATTTACAGGGAACTCCCCAAGAGACCCAGTACTTC.

The CDR3 DNA sequence: TGCGCCAGCAGCCAAGATAGGGGGACAAGATATCAGCCCCAGCATTTT. Its translation is CASSQDRGTRYQPQHF. This sequence joins TRBV4-3 and TRBJ1-5; TRBD1 might be the D (6 bases). The CDR3 covers 16 residues. The V end was cut by 0 bases, the J end by 5 bases, with 14 bases between. The germline gives CDR1 LGHNA, CDR2 YSLEER.

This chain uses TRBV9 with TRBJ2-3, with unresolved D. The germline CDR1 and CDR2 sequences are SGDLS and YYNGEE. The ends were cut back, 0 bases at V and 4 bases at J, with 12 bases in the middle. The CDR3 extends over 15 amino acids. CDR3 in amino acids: CASSVGVSAADTQYF. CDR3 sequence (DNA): TGTGCCAGCAGCGTAGGTGTATCGGCCGCAGATACGCAGTATTTT.

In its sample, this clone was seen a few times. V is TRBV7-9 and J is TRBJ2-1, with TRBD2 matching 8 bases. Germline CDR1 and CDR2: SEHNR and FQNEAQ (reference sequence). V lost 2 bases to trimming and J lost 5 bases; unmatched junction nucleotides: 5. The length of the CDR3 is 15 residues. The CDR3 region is CASSLWVGRDNEQFF. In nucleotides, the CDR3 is TGTGCCAGCAGCTTATGGGTCGGGAGGGACAATGAGCAGTTCTTC.

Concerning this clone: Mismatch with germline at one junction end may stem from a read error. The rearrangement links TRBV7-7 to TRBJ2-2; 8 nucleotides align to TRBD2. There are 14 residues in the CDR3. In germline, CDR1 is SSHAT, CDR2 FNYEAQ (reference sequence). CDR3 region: CASSLELADGELFF. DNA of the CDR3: TGTGCTAGCAGCTTAGAACTAGCGGACGGGGAGCTGTTTTTT. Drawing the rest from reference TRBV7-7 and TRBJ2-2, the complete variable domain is GAGVSQSPRYKVTKRGQDVTLRCDPISSHATLYWYQQALGQGPEFLTYFNYEAQPDKSGLPSDRFSAERPEGSISTLTIQRTEQRDSAMYRCASSLELADGELFFGEGSRLTVL.

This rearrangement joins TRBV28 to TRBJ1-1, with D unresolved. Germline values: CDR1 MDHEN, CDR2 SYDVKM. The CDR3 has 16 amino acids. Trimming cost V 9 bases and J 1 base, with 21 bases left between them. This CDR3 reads CARADGIPFPNTEAFF. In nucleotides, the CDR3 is TGTGCCAGGGCCGACGGCATCCCCTTTCCGAACACTGAAGCTTTCTTT.

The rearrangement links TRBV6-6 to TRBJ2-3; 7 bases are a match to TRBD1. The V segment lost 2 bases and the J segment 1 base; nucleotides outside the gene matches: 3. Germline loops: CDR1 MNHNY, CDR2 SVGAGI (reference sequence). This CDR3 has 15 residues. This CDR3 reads CASSYDRVGTDTQYF. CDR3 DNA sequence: TGTGCCAGCAGTTACGACAGGGTAGGCACAGATACGCAGTATTTT.

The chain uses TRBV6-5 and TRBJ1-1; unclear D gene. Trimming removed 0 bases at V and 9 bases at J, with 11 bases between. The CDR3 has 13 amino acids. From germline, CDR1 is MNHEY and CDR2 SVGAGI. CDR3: CASSYSGSGQAFF. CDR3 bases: TGTGCCAGCAGTTACTCGGGCAGCGGGCAAGCTTTCTTT.

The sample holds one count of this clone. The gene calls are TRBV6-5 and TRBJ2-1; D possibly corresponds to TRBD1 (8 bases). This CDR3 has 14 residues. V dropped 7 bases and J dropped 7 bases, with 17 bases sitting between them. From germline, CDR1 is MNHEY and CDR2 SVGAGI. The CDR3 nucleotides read TGTGCCAGCACACAGGGGGGGGTTTGGAATGAGCAGTTCTTC. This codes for CASTQGGVWNEQFF.

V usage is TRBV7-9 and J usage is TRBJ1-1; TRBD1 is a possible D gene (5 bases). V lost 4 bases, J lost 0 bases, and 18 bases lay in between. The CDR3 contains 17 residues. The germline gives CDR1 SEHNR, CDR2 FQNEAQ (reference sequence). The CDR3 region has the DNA TGTGCCAGCAGCTCAGACCGGGACGGAAGAATGAACACTGAAGCTTTCTTT. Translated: CASSSDRDGRMNTEAFF.

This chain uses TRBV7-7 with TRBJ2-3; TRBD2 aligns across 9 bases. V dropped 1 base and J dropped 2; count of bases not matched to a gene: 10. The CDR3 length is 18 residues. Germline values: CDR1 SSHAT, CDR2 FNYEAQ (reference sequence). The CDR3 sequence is CASSLEWRLAEFTDTQYF. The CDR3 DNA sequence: TGTGCCAGCAGCTTAGAATGGCGACTAGCGGAGTTCACAGATACGCAGTATTTT.

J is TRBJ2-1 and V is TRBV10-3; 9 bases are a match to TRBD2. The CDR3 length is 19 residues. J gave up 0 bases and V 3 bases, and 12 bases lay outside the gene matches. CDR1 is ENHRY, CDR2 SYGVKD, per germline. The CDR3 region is CAISDLAGEVRSSYNEQFF. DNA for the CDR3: TGTGCCATCAGTGATTTAGCGGGAGAAGTCCGGAGCTCCTACAATGAGCAGTTCTTC.

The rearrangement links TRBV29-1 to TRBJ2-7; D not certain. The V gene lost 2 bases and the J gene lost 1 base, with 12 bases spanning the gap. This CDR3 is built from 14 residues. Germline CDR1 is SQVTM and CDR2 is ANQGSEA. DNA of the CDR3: TGCAGCGTTGAATCGGACCACGGGTCCTACGAGCAGTACTTC. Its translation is CSVESDHGSYEQYF.

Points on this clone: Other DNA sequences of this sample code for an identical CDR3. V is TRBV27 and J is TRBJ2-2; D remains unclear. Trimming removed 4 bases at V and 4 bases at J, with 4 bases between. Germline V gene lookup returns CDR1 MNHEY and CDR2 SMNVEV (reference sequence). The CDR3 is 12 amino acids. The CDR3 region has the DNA TGTGCCAGCAGTTCCATCACCGGGGAGCTGTTTTTT. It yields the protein CASSSITGELFF.